Following are 29 T cell receptor beta chains from one sample sequenced in a study of T-cell memory formation after mild COVID-19. From the 5' RACE reads, TCRdb called clonotypes with MiXCR, one entry per CDR3 protein. The sample gives 400,000 to 500,000 distinct CDR3 sequences, approximately 20% of which show up once; around 9.2% is in the top ten. The material sequenced was PBMCs or a T cell subset sorted from them (not recorded which). These receptors all stem from an adult woman who had mild COVID-19 (a few samples of this study predate the infection). Cell type and time point are not known.

This clonotype showed up just a few times. The V call is TRBV20-1, the J call TRBJ2-7; D assignment may be TRBD1 or TRBD2 (5 bases each). The CDR3 consists of 12 residues. Germline CDR1 reads DFQATT; CDR2 reads SNEGSKA (reference sequence). The V and J ends lost 6 bases and 5 bases respectively, with 14 bases between them. DNA for the CDR3: TGCAGTGCCCCCGGGGCAGTCCACGAGCAGTACTTC. This encodes CSAPGAVHEQYF.

In this sample, this clonotype turned up a few times. The J gene is TRBJ2-1, the V gene TRBV20-1; a weak D match, TRBD2 (5 bases). Germline CDR1 is DFQATT and CDR2 is SNEGSKA (reference sequence). The V end lost 3 bases, the J end lost 7 bases, and 22 bases lay between the germline ends. This CDR3 is built from 16 residues. The chain's CDR3 is CSARNLGGSSWNEQFF. The CDR3 DNA reads TGCAGTGCTAGGAATCTCGGAGGCAGCTCCTGGAATGAGCAGTTCTTC.

This clonotype has only a few counts. CDR3 protein: CASSPGTSGRAGELFF. The CDR3 nucleotides are TGTGCCAGCAGCCCCGGGACTAGCGGGAGGGCTGGGGAGCTGTTTTTT. This sequence joins TRBV7-2 and TRBJ2-2; TRBD2 matches 16 bases. The CDR3 has 16 residues. Per germline, CDR1 SGHTA and CDR2 FQGNSA. V was pared by 5 bases and J by 8 bases, with 5 bases of the junction left unmatched.

The chain is built from TRBV12-3 or TRBV12-4 and TRBJ2-3; D gene unclear. V was cut by 4 bases and J by 4 bases, with 12 bases left in between. The CDR3 has 14 amino acids. CDR3: CASSCGSRADTQYF. DNA of the CDR3: TGTGCCAGCAGTTGTGGTAGTCGCGCAGATACGCAGTATTTT.

There are a few counts of this clonotype. This chain uses TRBV20-1 with TRBJ2-6, with D uncertain. This CDR3 is 15 amino acids long. Trimming removed 0 bases from V and 1 base from J, with 7 bases in between. Looked up from germline, CDR1 is DFQATT and CDR2 is SNEGSKA (reference sequence). The DNA for the CDR3 is TGCAGTGCTAGAGATTCCAGGTCTGGGGCCAACGTCCTGACTTTC. The encoded protein is CSARDSRSGANVLTF.

The J gene is TRBJ2-5, the V gene TRBV9; the D is unclear. Germline CDR1 and CDR2: SGDLS and YYNGEE. This CDR3 has 13 amino acids. Trimming stripped 2 bases from V and 5 bases from J, with 10 bases between. CDR3: CASSVTTRETQYF. CDR3 sequence (DNA): TGTGCCAGCAGCGTTACGACTCGGGAGACCCAGTACTTC.

This sequence joins TRBV6-1 and TRBJ1-1; D uncertain. The CDR3 totals 13 residues. Trimming left V 5 bases short and J 3 bases short, with 10 bases between. CDR1 MNHNS and CDR2 SASEGT come from the germline V gene. CDR3 in amino acids: CASSYLRDTEAFF. The CDR3 bases are TGTGCCAGCAGTTACCTGAGGGACACTGAAGCTTTCTTT.

V and J are TRBV24-1 and TRBJ2-7; D gene ambiguous. CDR1 is KGHDR and CDR2 is SFDVKD in the germline V gene. The V end lost 3 bases, the J end lost 3 bases, and 14 bases lay between the germline ends. CDR3 length: 15 amino acids. In DNA form, the CDR3 reads TGTGCCACCAGTGATCCATCACTGGGAAACTACGAGCAGTACTTC. This codes for CATSDPSLGNYEQYF.

The chain links TRBV11-2 to TRBJ1-4; D not resolved. The CDR3 loop spans 16 amino acids. V gave up 4 bases and J gave up 5 bases, with 17 bases separating them. Germline V lookup: CDR1 SGHAT, CDR2 FQNNGV. The CDR3 reads CASSSPLGLLNEKLFF. CDR3 nucleotide sequence: TGTGCCAGCAGCTCCCCCCTAGGATTATTAAATGAAAAACTGTTTTTT.

The V and J genes are TRBV12-3 or TRBV12-4 and TRBJ1-5; TRBD1 is a possible D gene (5 bases). V was pared by 4 bases and J by 2 bases, with 15 bases between. The CDR3 extends over 16 amino acids. As DNA, the CDR3 is TGTGCCAGCAGTTCCTCAGGGAGGACGGGCAATCAGCCCCAGCATTTT. It specifies CASSSSGRTGNQPQHF.

In this sample, this clonotype turned up a few times. The chain combines TRBV30 with TRBJ2-3, with 11 bases matching TRBD2. The junction had 2 bases not matched to a gene; V was cut back by 0 bases and J by 0 bases. The CDR3 covers 16 residues. Germline CDR1 GTSNPN, CDR2 SVGIG (reference sequence). The CDR3 here is CAWSVRLAGSTDTQYF. The CDR3 nucleotides are TGTGCCTGGAGTGTACGACTAGCGGGGAGCACAGATACGCAGTATTTT.

This chain joins TRBV20-1 and TRBJ1-1; a possible D gene is TRBD1 (5 bases). Germline lookup yields CDR1 DFQATT and CDR2 SNEGSKA (reference sequence). The CDR3 loop spans 13 amino acids. V lost 5 bases and J lost 1, with 11 bases in between. CDR3 nucleotide sequence: TGCAGTGCTCAGGGAGGGCCGAACACTGAAGCTTTCTTT. This codes for CSAQGGPNTEAFF.

A few counts support this clonotype. V usage is TRBV7-9 and J usage is TRBJ2-5; D is uncertain. With 0 bases removed from V and 4 bases from J, the gap between germline ends came to 9 bases. Germline V gives CDR1 SEHNR, CDR2 FQNEAQ (reference sequence). This CDR3 region has 14 residues. CDR3 region: CASSLALGLETQYF. In DNA, the CDR3 is TGTGCCAGCAGCTTAGCGCTCGGGTTAGAGACCCAGTACTTC.

This clonotype has just one count. This rearrangement joins TRBV29-1 to TRBJ2-2; 7 bases are a match to TRBD2. This CDR3 has 14 residues. Trimming took 7 bases from V and 5 from J; bases not matched to a gene: 10. CDR1 and CDR2 (germline): SQVTM, ANQGSEA. CDR3 in amino acids: CSAASGGGTGELFF. In nucleotides, the CDR3 is TGCAGCGCAGCTAGCGGAGGAGGGACCGGGGAGCTGTTTTTT.

This clonotype was observed a few times. The CDR3 protein is CSARRGGEKLFF. The CDR3 coding sequence is TGCAGTGCTAGGCGGGGCGGGGAAAAACTGTTTTTT. This sequence joins TRBV20-1 and TRBJ1-4, with D tentatively TRBD1 (5 bases). Germline V gene data show CDR1 as DFQATT and CDR2 as SNEGSKA (reference sequence). The CDR3 loop spans 12 amino acids. The ends were cut back, 3 bases at V and 8 bases at J, with 10 bases in the middle.

This clonotype has only a few counts. This sequence joins TRBV29-1 and TRBJ2-1; TRBD1 agrees at 8 bases. The CDR3 runs to 11 residues. The junction had 3 bases not matched to a gene; V was cut back by 7 bases and J by 7 bases. Germline V lookup: CDR1 SQVTM, CDR2 ANQGSEA. The CDR3 is CSANRGNEQFF. DNA for the CDR3: TGCAGCGCTAACAGGGGGAATGAGCAGTTCTTC.

This clonotype was picked up a small number of times. The genes are TRBV7-2 and TRBJ2-1; 7 bases agree with TRBD2. The CDR3 spans 15 residues. The V gene's germline CDR1 is SGHTA and CDR2 FQGNSA. The trim removed 0 bases at V and 7 bases at J, leaving 6 bases unmatched. The CDR3 DNA follows: TGTGCCAGCAGCTTAGCTGTGACTAGCAAAAATGAGCAGTTCTTC. It specifies CASSLAVTSKNEQFF.

The chain has TRBV11-2 and TRBJ2-1; D gene uncertain. The V gene's germline CDR1 is SGHAT and CDR2 FQNNGV. The CDR3 runs to 16 residues. V shed 2 bases and J shed 4 bases, with 15 bases lying between them. The CDR3 region has the DNA TGTGCCAGCAGCTTATTGGATCCCCCGCCATACAATGAGCAGTTCTTC. It is translated as CASSLLDPPPYNEQFF.

This clonotype appeared a few times. The V and J genes are TRBV20-1 and TRBJ2-7, with TRBD1 matching 7 bases. The CDR3 contains 13 residues. The J segment lost 0 bases and the V segment lost 5 bases, leaving 4 bases of the junction unmatched. From germline, CDR1 is DFQATT and CDR2 SNEGSKA (reference sequence). The CDR3 DNA is TGCAGTGCTGTAAGACAGGGCTCCTACGAGCAGTACTTC. This gives the protein CSAVRQGSYEQYF.

This clonotype was seen a few times. The J gene is TRBJ2-3, the V gene TRBV7-9; TRBD2 aligns across 9 bases. Unmatched junction bases numbered 5, after V lost 1 base and J lost 6 bases. CDR1 and CDR2 (germline): SEHNR, FQNEAQ (reference sequence). This CDR3 region has 15 residues. Written as DNA, the CDR3 is TGTGCCAGCAGCTTAGGGACTAGCGTACCCGATACGCAGTATTTT. It translates to CASSLGTSVPDTQYF. Drawing the rest from reference TRBV7-9 and TRBJ2-3, the complete variable domain is DTGVSQNPRHKITKRGQNVTFRCDPISEHNRLYWYRQTLGQGPEFLTYFQNEAQLEKSRLLSDRFSAERPKGSFSTLEIQRTEQGDSAMYLCASSLGTSVPDTQYFGPGTRLTVL.

This sequence joins TRBV30 and TRBJ1-6, with D maybe TRBD1 (6 bases). The CDR3 sequence is 14 residues long. Per germline, CDR1 GTSNPN and CDR2 SVGIG (reference sequence). The V end was cut by 1 base, the J end by 7 bases, with 11 bases between. CDR3: CAWSATGTNSPLHF. CDR3 coding DNA: TGTGCCTGGAGTGCCACAGGGACGAATTCACCCCTCCACTTT.

CDR3 coding DNA: TGTGCCACCAGTGATCCCTCGGGGCAGGGTGGCACAGATACGCAGTATTTT. It translates to CATSDPSGQGGTDTQYF. J is TRBJ2-3 and V is TRBV24-1, with D possibly being TRBD1 or TRBD2 (5 bases each). Trimming shortened V by 3 bases and J by 1 base, and 16 bases separated the two germline ends. There are 17 residues in the CDR3. CDR1 and CDR2 (germline): KGHDR, SFDVKD.

The chain couples TRBV4-1 to TRBJ1-2, with D perhaps TRBD1 (5 bases). The CDR3 is made up of 15 amino acids. Trimming cost V 2 bases and J 4 bases, with 14 bases left between them. CDR1 and CDR2 from the germline V gene are MGHRA and YSYEKL. In DNA form, the CDR3 reads TGCGCCAGCAGCCAATCTGACAGTGGGAGCTATGGCTACACCTTC. This codes for CASSQSDSGSYGYTF.

The chain combines TRBV18 with TRBJ2-5; 8 bases are a match to TRBD1. V trimming: 6 bases; J trimming: 2 bases; junction bases outside the gene matches: 8. CDR3 length: 15 residues. CDR1 is KGHSH and CDR2 is LQKENI in the germline V gene. DNA for the CDR3: TGTGCCAGCTCGGCCGGACAGGGCGCTCAAGAGACCCAGTACTTC. Translation: CASSAGQGAQETQYF.

J is TRBJ2-5 and V is TRBV6-5; D is possibly TRBD1 (5 bases). The germline V and J ends were trimmed by 6 bases and 1 base, with 12 bases remaining between them. The CDR3 consists of 14 residues. Germline assignment: CDR1 MNHEY and CDR2 SVGAGI. CDR3 in DNA: TGTGCCAGCAGAGTGGGGCGGCGCCAAGAGACCCAGTACTTC. The encoded protein is CASRVGRRQETQYF.

This clonotype was observed a handful of times. The chain carries TRBV9 and TRBJ2-2; 8 positions match TRBD1. CDR3 length: 18 amino acids. From germline, CDR1 is SGDLS and CDR2 YYNGEE. The junction had 16 bases not matched to a gene; V was cut back by 4 bases and J by 5 bases. The CDR3 reads CASSRGGQGSSRTGELFF. CDR3 nucleotides: TGTGCCAGCAGCAGGGGAGGACAGGGAAGTTCGCGAACCGGGGAGCTGTTTTTT.

V usage is TRBV12-3 or TRBV12-4 and J usage is TRBJ1-6, with a possible D match to TRBD1 (6 bases). Trimming took 5 bases from V and 9 from J, leaving 11 bases between them. CDR3 length: 13 amino acids. The CDR3, as DNA: TGTGCCAGCAGTAAACAGGGTTTTTCACCCCTCCACTTT. This gives the protein CASSKQGFSPLHF.

There are a few counts of this clonotype. The chain recombines TRBV7-6 with TRBJ2-1; D is perhaps TRBD2 (5 bases). Between the trimmed V and J ends, which lost 5 bases and 10 bases, there was a span of 9 bases. The CDR3 sequence is 11 residues long. The germline V gene has CDR1 SGHVS and CDR2 FNYEAQ. CDR3 sequence: CASSPRLEQFF. The CDR3 nucleotides read TGTGCCAGCAGCCCGAGACTAGAGCAGTTCTTC.

The J gene is TRBJ1-2, the V gene TRBV27; D is possibly TRBD1 (6 bases). Per the germline V gene, CDR1 is MNHEY and CDR2 is SMNVEV (reference sequence). The CDR3 sequence is 14 residues long. V gave up 5 bases and J gave up 3 bases, with 13 bases separating them. CDR3 amino acids: CASSPRDTYYGYTF. The CDR3 DNA sequence: TGTGCCAGCAGTCCCCGGGACACCTACTATGGCTACACCTTC.